The 26 T cell receptor beta chains below come from one sample, sequenced in a study of cytomegalovirus exposure and HLA in healthy donors. The primer mix had 60 Vbeta and 13 Jbeta primers. Data came from immunoSEQ multiplex PCR; TCRdb stores just in-frame clones and leaves some out. The sample has just over 200,000 clones; roughly 84% are singletons. Input material: PBMCs. The receptors were gathered from a man aged 45-65 years in good health and CMV-seronegative.

The chain combines TRBV9 with TRBJ2-2; 8 bases fit TRBD1. There are 18 residues in the CDR3. The V gene's germline CDR1 is SGDLS and CDR2 YYNGEE. Losses at the gene ends were 0 bases for V and 1 base for J; bases not matched to a gene: 8. CDR3 loop: CASSVVSRGRGNTGELFF. The DNA for the CDR3 is TGTGCCAGCAGCGTAGTCAGCAGGGGGCGGGGGAACACCGGGGAGCTGTTTTTT. Looking up the rest from reference TRBV9 and TRBJ2-2 gives the full variable domain: DSGVTQTPKHLITATGQRVTLRCSPRSGDLSVYWYQQSLDQGLQFLIQYYNGEERAKGNILERFSAQQFPDLHSELNLSSLELGDSALYFCASSVVSRGRGNTGELFFGEGSRLTVL.

The chain recombines TRBV6-1 with TRBJ1-2; 7 bases agree with TRBD1. The germline gives CDR1 MNHNS, CDR2 SASEGT. CDR3 length: 13 residues. J gave up 8 bases and V 4 bases, and 7 bases lay outside the gene matches. The CDR3 DNA reads TGTGCCAGCAGTGGAGACACAGGGGCCGGCTACACCTTC. Protein product: CASSGDTGAGYTF.

J is TRBJ2-7 and V is TRBV19, with 10 nucleotides matching TRBD2. CDR1 LNHDA and CDR2 SQIVND come from the germline V gene (reference sequence). The CDR3 covers 14 residues. The V gene end was trimmed by 10 bases and the J gene end by 1 base; junction bases not matched to a gene: 7. CDR3 sequence reads: CATSTSGRSYEQYF. The CDR3 nucleotides are TGTGCCACATCGACTAGCGGGCGGTCCTACGAGCAGTACTTC. The full variable domain, its missing parts supplied by reference TRBV19 and TRBJ2-7, is DGGITQSPKYLFRKEGQNVTLSCEQNLNHDAMYWYRQDPGQGLRLIYYSQIVNDFQKGDIAEGYSVSREKKESFPLTVTSAQKNPTAFYLCATSTSGRSYEQYFGPGTRLTVT.

J is TRBJ1-4 and V is TRBV7-2; no clear D. V was trimmed by 1 base and J by 8 bases, leaving 20 bases between them. Germline V gives CDR1 SGHTA, CDR2 FQGNSA. CDR3 length: 17 amino acids. The CDR3 here is CASSLGYWEGFGEKLFF. As DNA, the CDR3 is TGTGCCAGCAGCTTAGGCTATTGGGAGGGCTTCGGGGAAAAACTGTTTTTT.

V usage is TRBV6-4 and J usage is TRBJ2-1; perhaps TRBD2 as D (6 bases). CDR3 length: 14 amino acids. Trimming removed 3 bases from V and 7 bases from J, with 13 bases in between. Germline CDR1 and CDR2: MRHNA and SNTAGT. This chain's CDR3 is CASSETWRGNEQFF. CDR3 coding DNA: TGTGCCAGCAGTGAGACGTGGAGGGGTAATGAGCAGTTCTTC.

CDR3 loop: CASSPPGQYSGANVLTF. In DNA form, the CDR3 reads TGTGCCAGCTCACCACCGGGACAGTACTCTGGGGCCAACGTCCTGACTTTC. J is TRBJ2-6 and V is TRBV18; TRBD1 matches at 7 bases. Trimming removed 0 bases from V and 0 bases from J; junction bases left unmatched: 2. The CDR3 extends over 17 amino acids. Germline-derived CDR1 and CDR2 are KGHSH and LQKENI.

This clone has just a few counts. The chain has TRBV7-3 and TRBJ2-3; tentatively, D is TRBD2 (7 bases). CDR3 length: 18 residues. CDR1 is SGHTA and CDR2 is FQGTGA in the germline V gene. Trimming left V 5 bases short and J 5 bases short, with 26 bases between. This CDR3 is CASSLRGGGRGRLDTQYF. As DNA, the CDR3 is TGTGCCAGCAGCCTTCGGGGAGGGGGGAGAGGGAGGCTAGATACGCAGTATTTT.

The chain is built from TRBV6-4 and TRBJ2-1; D is possibly TRBD2 (5 bases). V gave up 0 bases and J gave up 8 bases, with 14 bases separating them. CDR3 length equals 15 residues. CDR1 and CDR2 from the germline V gene are MRHNA and SNTAGT. CDR3 sequence (DNA): TGTGCCAGCAGTGACTCGACTACCGTTAGGGATGAGCAGTTCTTC. It is translated as CASSDSTTVRDEQFF.

The rearrangement joins TRBV30 to TRBJ2-7; D is perhaps TRBD2 (5 bases). The CDR3 sequence is 12 residues long. V was pared by 1 base and J by 6 bases, with 10 bases between. Per the germline V gene, CDR1 is GTSNPN and CDR2 is SVGIG (reference sequence). CDR3 sequence (DNA): TGTGCCTGGAGTGGGCCTGCGGGCGAGCAGTACTTC. Its translation is CAWSGPAGEQYF. Using reference TRBV30 and TRBJ2-7 for the parts outside the CDR3, the full variable domain is SQTIHQWPATLVQPVGSPLSLECTVEGTSNPNLYWYRQAAGRGLQLLFYSVGIGQISSEVPQNLSASRPQDRQFILSSKKLLLSDSGFYLCAWSGPAGEQYFGPGTRLTVT.

The rearrangement joins TRBV7-9 to TRBJ2-7; D gene unclear. Trimming cost V 8 bases and J 4 bases, with 9 bases left between them. Germline values: CDR1 SEHNR, CDR2 FQNEAQ (reference sequence). The CDR3 is 11 amino acids. CDR3 in DNA: TGTGCCAGCGGAGAGGATTACGAGCAGTACTTC. It encodes CASGEDYEQYF.

The genes are TRBV6-6 and TRBJ2-2, with D perhaps matching TRBD1 (6 bases). There are 16 residues in the CDR3. V was pared by 7 bases and J by 5 bases, with 20 bases between. Germline CDR1 and CDR2: MNHNY and SVGAGI (reference sequence). For the CDR3, the DNA is TGTGCCAGCACGCCCGGCCAGGGGATACTGACCGGGGAGCTGTTTTTT. Amino acids: CASTPGQGILTGELFF.

J is TRBJ1-1 and V is TRBV18; tentatively, D is TRBD1 (5 bases). Trimming cost V 6 bases and J 1 base, with 12 bases left between them. This CDR3 is 14 amino acids long. CDR1 is KGHSH and CDR2 is LQKENI in the germline V gene. The CDR3 bases are TGTGCCAGCTCGGCGGACAAACCGAACACTGAAGCTTTCTTT. Translating gives CASSADKPNTEAFF.

The chain recombines TRBV19 with TRBJ1-2; the match to TRBD1 covers 10 bases. V lost 4 bases and J lost 7; bases outside the gene matches: 9. This CDR3 spans 15 amino acids. Germline V gives CDR1 LNHDA, CDR2 SQIVND (reference sequence). CDR3 DNA sequence: TGTGCCAGTAGTACCCGGGGACAGGGGATCGGTGGCTACACCTTC. It encodes CASSTRGQGIGGYTF.

The gene calls are TRBV7-2 and TRBJ1-4, with unresolved D. The CDR3 is 18 residues long. CDR1 is SGHTA, CDR2 FQGNSA, per germline. V lost 0 bases and J 7 bases, leaving 21 bases between the germline ends. DNA of the CDR3: TGTGCCAGCAGCTTAGCGCACCAGGACTTTCATAGCCCTGAAAAACTGTTTTTT. Protein: CASSLAHQDFHSPEKLFF.

CDR3 coding DNA: TGTGCCAGCAGTTACCGGGCTAGCGGGACCACAGATACGCAGTATTTT. Translation gives CASSYRASGTTDTQYF. The chain carries TRBV6-5 and TRBJ2-3; 9 bases line up with TRBD2. The junction had 5 bases not matched to a gene; V was cut back by 2 bases and J by 2 bases. The length of the CDR3 is 16 residues. The V gene's germline CDR1 is MNHEY and CDR2 SVGAGI.

As to this clone: The CDR3 does not end in the conserved phenylalanine or tryptophan, so this is likely a read error. The DNA is omitted, as the CDR3 cannot be located on it reliably, and the CDR3 follows TCRdb's listing. J is TRBJ2-2 and V is TRBV28; TRBD1 is the table's D call and was not checked against the DNA. A total of 9 residues make up the CDR3, ends included. The V gene's germline CDR1 is MDHEN and CDR2 SYDVKM. CDR3 region: CASSFPWLL.

The gene calls are TRBV5-1 and TRBJ2-4; 7 bases line up with TRBD2. Germline assignment: CDR1 SGHRS and CDR2 YFSETQ. The ends lost 3 bases at V and 0 bases at J; junction bases unmatched: 6. The CDR3 contains 16 residues. The CDR3 here is CASSSLAGVAKNIQYF. For the CDR3, the DNA is TGCGCCAGCAGCTCGTTGGCGGGAGTAGCCAAAAACATTCAGTACTTC. Using reference TRBV5-1 and TRBJ2-4 for the parts outside the CDR3, the full variable domain is KAGVTQTPRYLIKTRGQQVTLSCSPISGHRSVSWYQQTPGQGLQFLFEYFSETQRNKGNFPGRFSGRQFSNSRSEMNVSTLELGDSALYLCASSSLAGVAKNIQYFGAGTRLSVL.

The rearrangement links TRBV2 to TRBJ1-1, with D possibly TRBD1 on 5 matching bases. Germline V gene sequence: CDR1 SNHLY, CDR2 FYNNEI. The CDR3 has 16 amino acids. Deletions cut 6 bases from V and 0 bases from J, with 17 bases between. This CDR3 is CASSPANRGVNTEAFF. The CDR3 DNA follows: TGTGCCAGCAGCCCCGCAAACCGGGGGGTGAACACTGAAGCTTTCTTT.

The chain combines TRBV29-1 with TRBJ2-1, with 11 bases fitting TRBD2. J was trimmed by 4 bases and V by 7 bases; bases with no gene match: 3. Germline V gene sequence: CDR1 SQVTM, CDR2 ANQGSEA. The CDR3 sequence is 13 residues long. For the CDR3, the DNA is TGCAGCGCGAGGACTAGCGGGTACAATGAGCAGTTCTTC. This gives the protein CSARTSGYNEQFF.

This clone was seen a handful of times. This chain joins TRBV30 and TRBJ2-7, with D possibly TRBD2 on 6 matching bases. Germline V gene lookup returns CDR1 GTSNPN and CDR2 SVGIG (reference sequence). The germline V and J ends were trimmed by 1 base and 0 bases, with 7 bases remaining between them. The CDR3 loop spans 13 amino acids. The CDR3 spells CAWSGEASYEQYF. The CDR3 DNA reads as TGTGCCTGGAGTGGGGAGGCCTCCTACGAGCAGTACTTC.

This clone appeared once. The rearrangement links TRBV5-1 to TRBJ2-1; TRBD2 matches 8 bases. The CDR3 sequence is 15 residues long. V lost 7 bases to trimming and J lost 4 bases; unmatched junction nucleotides: 10. Germline V gives CDR1 SGHRS, CDR2 YFSETQ. Written as DNA, the CDR3 is TGCGCCAGCGGGACTAGGAACGGTAATTACAATGAGCAGTTCTTC. It is translated as CASGTRNGNYNEQFF.

The J gene is TRBJ1-2, the V gene TRBV19; 9 bases align to TRBD1. The germline gives CDR1 LNHDA, CDR2 SQIVND (reference sequence). The ends lost 5 bases at V and 7 bases at J; junction bases unmatched: 11. The CDR3 sequence is 15 residues long. CDR3 sequence reads: CASSPNRDRDGGYTF. As DNA, the CDR3 is TGTGCCAGTAGTCCCAACCGGGACAGGGACGGTGGCTACACCTTC.

This chain uses TRBV11-2 with TRBJ2-3; 7 bases fit TRBD2. V lost 5 bases to trimming and J lost 1 base; unmatched junction nucleotides: 12. Germline lookup yields CDR1 SGHAT and CDR2 FQNNGV. This CDR3 contains 17 residues. The chain's CDR3 is CASSSNGAGRGTDTQYF. The CDR3 DNA sequence: TGTGCCAGCAGCAGCAATGGAGCGGGACGGGGCACAGATACGCAGTATTTT.

This clone was observed a single time. This rearrangement joins TRBV5-1 to TRBJ1-4; 7 nucleotides line up with TRBD1. CDR3 size: 14 residues. Looked up from germline, CDR1 is SGHRS and CDR2 is YFSETQ. The J segment lost 7 bases and the V segment lost 4 bases, leaving 7 bases of the junction unmatched. CDR3 bases: TGCGCCAGCAGCCCTTTACAGGGGAGTGAAAAACTGTTTTTT. Translation gives CASSPLQGSEKLFF.

The CDR3 reads CASSERTGMYEQYF. CDR3 nucleotide sequence: TGTGCCAGCAGTGAACGGACAGGGATGTACGAGCAGTACTTC. The chain carries TRBV2 and TRBJ2-7; 8 positions agree with TRBD1. The CDR3 has 14 amino acids. Germline lookup yields CDR1 SNHLY and CDR2 FYNNEI. The trim removed 2 bases at V and 4 bases at J, leaving 4 bases unmatched.

This clone is a singleton in its sample. The chain employs TRBV30 and TRBJ2-7; 9 positions agree with TRBD1. The length of the CDR3 is 15 residues. The germline CDR1 and CDR2 sequences are GTSNPN and SVGIG (reference sequence). V shed 0 bases, J shed 4 bases, and the junction held 7 bases outside the gene matches. The CDR3 DNA is TGTGCCTGGAGTGTATTAGGGACAGGGAAGTACGAGCAGTACTTC. This translates into CAWSVLGTGKYEQYF.